The next 4 T cell receptor beta chains were all read from a single sample in a study of T-cell reconstitution after alpha-beta-depleted transplantation in children. Preparation of the TCRbeta library involved a method that used unique molecular identifiers. TCRdb ran MiXCR on the PCR reads and lists one entry per CDR3 protein. The data contain more than 300,000 distinct CDR3 sequences, 15% to 20% of them singletons. The source material was PBMCs, mostly from graft donor cells, sampled 360 days after TCRalphabeta/CD19-depleted stem cell transplant. These receptors were collected from a male patient aged 2-15 years who had a stem cell transplant for acute lymphoblastic leukemia, so the T cells may come from the graft donor.

The table lists this clonotype with a few counts. The gene calls are TRBV12-3 or TRBV12-4 and TRBJ1-1; D is perhaps TRBD1 (5 bases). CDR3 length: 14 amino acids. V dropped 6 bases and J dropped 5 bases, with 16 bases sitting between them. CDR3 in amino acids: CASRPSVAGTEAFF. The CDR3 DNA follows: TGTGCCAGCAGGCCGTCGGTGGCAGGGACTGAAGCTTTCTTT.

This clonotype was found many times. At one end the junction does not follow the germline gene, possibly because of a read error. In DNA form, the CDR3 reads TGCAGCGTCGAAGGGGTAGGGATTTACTACAATGAGCAGTTCTTC. This codes for CSVEGVGIYYNEQFF. V gene TRBV29-1 combines with J gene TRBJ2-1; tentative D call: TRBD1 (5 bases). The CDR3 runs 15 residues. CDR1 is SQVTM and CDR2 is ANQGSEA in the germline V gene.

The rearrangement links TRBV27 to TRBJ2-7; 10 bases map to TRBD2. Unmatched junction bases numbered 7, after V lost 3 bases and J lost 5 bases. The CDR3 loop spans 15 amino acids. The V gene's germline CDR1 is MNHEY and CDR2 SMNVEV (reference sequence). The CDR3 reads CASSFGLAGDHEQYF. The CDR3, as DNA: TGTGCCAGCAGTTTCGGGCTAGCGGGAGACCACGAGCAGTACTTC.

The chain carries TRBV20-1 and TRBJ2-3, with a weak D call TRBD2 (8 bases). The length of the CDR3 is 18 residues. Germline CDR1 and CDR2: DFQATT and SNEGSKA (reference sequence). Trimming shortened V by 5 bases and J by 2 bases, and 26 bases separated the two germline ends. CDR3 sequence reads: CSAEHRGQTSVNTDTQYF. DNA for the CDR3: TGCAGTGCTGAACACAGGGGCCAGACTAGCGTAAACACAGATACGCAGTATTTT.